This section outlines one T cell receptor (beta chain) sequence together with its context. TCRdb's table, derived via immunoSEQ multiplex PCR, lists solely in-frame clones and lacks some. The sample has around 450,000 clones, around 89% seen once. Treatment denoted: around 19 received Ad26.COV2.S at low or high dose, single or two shots; 5 received placebo; per-sample allocation not given. Each sample was drawn 63 days after the first injection (of vaccine or placebo). The sample is drawn from a study of Ad26.COV2.S vaccination and SARS-CoV-2 variants. Across the whole study: Doses of Ad26.COV2.S were injected into muscle once or twice, 56 days apart.

The TCR sequence derives from a person between 18 and 59 years old who received the Ad26.COV2.S COVID-19 vaccine or a placebo. The input for sequencing was peripheral blood, taken in a trial of Ad26.COV2.S vaccine versus placebo.

The chain's CDR3 is CASSQDRGGYNEQFF. The CDR3, as DNA: TGCGCCAGCAGCCAAGATCGGGGGGGCTACAATGAGCAGTTCTTC. The chain joins TRBV4-3 to TRBJ2-1; 8 nucleotides agree with TRBD2. With V trimmed by 0 bases and J by 3 bases, 1 base remained unmatched. The CDR3 has 15 amino acids. The germline CDR1 and CDR2 sequences are LGHNA and YSLEER.